This T cell receptor (beta chain) was profiled in a study of T cells in Graves' hyperthyroidism and ophthalmopathy (dated by TCRdb to about 2019). With regard to the full study: Peripheral blood was collected at initial diagnosis, before any treatment. The study also compared thyroid tissue and blood T-cell repertoires from about six Graves' hyperthyroidism patients. After sampling, hyperthyroidism patients received methimazole starting at 30 mg daily, and ophthalmopathy patients received high-dose intravenous methylprednisolone. The 100 discovery patients were divided at random into training and test sets in a 7:3 ratio. Whether ophthalmopathy could be predicted prospectively was tested in an independent validation cohort made up of fewer than 20 hyperthyroidism patients plus 17 patients who later progressed to ophthalmopathy. To identify TCR V-J signatures that set the groups apart, the researchers used a discovery cohort of 95 to 100 patients, made up of fewer than 50 with Graves' ophthalmopathy and about 60 with stable Graves' hyperthyroidism. The paper describes TCR Vbeta CDR3 sequencing of 130 to 150 peripheral blood samples, made up of roughly 45 ophthalmopathy patients, 70 to 75 hyperthyroidism patients and around 17 progressor patients.

Broad study findings and their caveats: A model built on a 13 V-J signature distinguished ophthalmopathy from stable hyperthyroidism, reaching 87.88% sensitivity and under 84% specificity in cross-validation and 80%/75% in testing. Sample size was not statistically predetermined, and blinding of investigators to group allocation was not performed. Most expanded thyroid clonotypes (frequency above 0.001) were also detected in blood, suggesting blood repertoires may reflect thyroid immune responses. During validation, the model predicted progression to ophthalmopathy a median of approximately 6.5 months ahead of onset, with almost 71% sensitivity and about 72% specificity.

The TCR beta CDR3 regions were amplified from RNA transcripts. A first-round RT-PCR of the TCR CDR3 used the HTBI primer set with the Qiagen OneStep RT-PCR kit. Libraries were constructed in a second round of multiplex PCR, after which size selection and purification were carried out. Sequencing of the libraries was done on an Illumina HiSeq2000 using paired-end 100 bp reads. Per the source publication's procedure: SOAPnuke was used to process the raw data, removing reads that contained adapters or uncalled bases, had a mean Phred below 15, or lacked an exact match to the constant primer or identifier. COPE v1.2.5 was used to merge high-quality paired reads, and clonotypes were defined as unique nucleotide sequences. MiTCR v1.1 was used to align the clonotypes against IMGT TRBV, TRBD and TRBJ reference segments. Only V-J combinations with frequency above 0.0001, covering about 99% of repertoires, were analysed. A TCS score was defined as the ratio between F50 (clonal expansion) and ExV (chaos), using BLOSUM62-based TCRdist between CDR3 peptides within each V-J. Welch's t-statistics and random forest reduced around 510 V-J features to roughly 13, which were used in a naive Bayes classifier (R e1071). In TCRdb, the public reads were trimmed at Q25 with fastp and aligned with MiXCR, with productive beta chains retained. Merged by CDR3 protein, the rows form single entries marked with the most common genes and DNA. It is TCRdb's table, rather than the study itself, that gives the V and J calls and clone size. Recorded for this sample are about 710,000 distinct CDR3 sequences; 16% of them occurred a single time. The leading ten clones occupy under 10% of the sample.

About this clonotype itself: The antigen this receptor binds is unknown. No clone much larger than this one lies a single base away; base qualities are absent.

Stable Graves' hyperthyroidism was defined as the absence of progression to ophthalmopathy over 18 months of follow-up. Hyperthyroidism patients were aged 18 to 65 years and newly diagnosed, with disease duration of less than 2 months. Any patient with an uncontrolled infection, another autoimmune disease, pregnancy or lactation was excluded. Diagnoses relied on clinical symptoms, serum thyroxine and TRAb, thyroid ultrasound and orbital computed tomography. Ficoll-Paque density gradient centrifugation was used to isolate PBMCs from 8.5 to 10 ml of fresh peripheral blood. Total RNA was extracted with Trizol reagent, and quality was checked on an Agilent 2100 Bioanalyzer. The sequencing input was blood. The TCR comes from a man younger than 35 with Graves' hyperthyroidism.

The CDR3: CASSQVDQTFSNQPQHF. The DNA sequence is given as TGTGCCAGCAGCCAAGTTGACCAAACGTTTAGCAATCAGCCCCAGCATTTT. The sequence links TRBV4-2 to TRBJ1-5; the D gene lacks a confident call. Deletion took 1 base off V and 0 bases off J, with a span of 13 bases between the germline ends. From a lookup of the germline V gene, CDR1 and CDR2 are LGHNA and YNFKEQ. Counted from cysteine to phenylalanine, this CDR3 has 17 amino acids. Of all the DNA, just the CDR3 is kept, 51 bases in frame from base 1.